The rows below give T cell receptor beta chains drawn from one sample of a study of blood T cell repertoires in COVID-19. Profiling relied on immunoSEQ multiplex PCR, and the TCRdb table lists in-frame clones only, not all of them. The table records approximately 65,000 clones, about nine tenths of them present only once. The sequenced material came from peripheral blood. The receptors stem from a woman between 18 and 30 years old with acute or convalescent COVID-19. Both conserved end residues are trimmed from each CDR3. Fields, in order: V gene, J gene, D gene, CDR3 protein. A D gene is named only where the DNA matches it firmly.

TRBV6-5,TRBJ1-5,.,ASTEGGNQPQH
TRBV2,TRBJ2-2,.,ASSTNRDTGELF
TRBV6-1,TRBJ1-2,TRBD1,ASSDRDRGGYT
TRBV5-6,TRBJ1-2,.,ASLGGTNYGYT
TRBV7-7,TRBJ1-2,TRBD1,ASSRDRGREGYT
TRBV28,TRBJ2-3,.,ASRMIGTPRDTQY
TRBV30,TRBJ2-1,TRBD2,AWSPLTSGGRRSSYNEQF
TRBV5-6,TRBJ2-1,TRBD2,ASSLNRLAGGLIGEQF
TRBV20-1,TRBJ2-1,.,SARRLKPF
TRBV28,TRBJ1-5,.,ASKLEAHGDQPQH
TRBV14,TRBJ2-3,.,ASSQVRTDTQY
TRBV28,TRBJ2-7,TRBD2,ASRLRPSSGGTYEQY
TRBV5-1,TRBJ2-2,TRBD2,ATSPGSGLAPNTGELF
TRBV18,TRBJ2-1,TRBD2,ASSPTKLRGENEQF
TRBV6-5,TRBJ1-2,.,ASSQSRSGYT
TRBV7-9,TRBJ2-1,.,ASSSDEGRNEQF
TRBV6-2/TRBV6-3,TRBJ1-1,.,ASSRTVMNTEAF
TRBV6-1,TRBJ1-1,.,ASSEPLGAVTEAF
TRBV5-1,TRBJ2-5,TRBD1,ASQPTGGAGETQY
TRBV5-8,TRBJ1-2,.,ASTAGARGYT
TRBV3-1/TRBV3-2,TRBJ2-1,.,ASSQGTPYNEQF
TRBV7-9,TRBJ2-3,.,ASSLQGFTTDTQY
TRBV7-9,TRBJ1-6,.,ASSLGSSSSYNSPLH
TRBV6-1,TRBJ1-1,.,ASSEAYTEAF
TRBV10-2,TRBJ2-7,TRBD2,ASSAGGRATYEQY
TRBV7-2,TRBJ2-1,TRBD2,ASSSRAGGPAYEQF
TRBV9,TRBJ2-3,TRBD2,ASSVGTSGASTDTQY
TRBV6-5,TRBJ1-1,TRBD1,ASSYDRGRSTEAF
TRBV7-2,TRBJ2-7,TRBD2,ASSLGGTKSYEQY
TRBV6-1,TRBJ1-5,.,ASSEWRGRSNQPQH
TRBV12-3/TRBV12-4,TRBJ2-5,.,ASSFIQETQY
TRBV7-9,TRBJ2-1,.,ASSSGLGSYNEQF
TRBV5-6,TRBJ2-3,TRBD2,ASSNASTSASDTQY
TRBV5-1,TRBJ2-1,TRBD1,ASSATGTAYNEQF
TRBV28,TRBJ1-4,.,ASSFRQLVGEKLF
TRBV30,TRBJ2-1,TRBD1,ASRQGRYNEQF
TRBV30,TRBJ2-2,.,ALNPPTHGNTGELF
TRBV27,TRBJ1-5,.,ASSLSGQSNQPQH
TRBV4-1,TRBJ1-2,.,ASSPTGGYGYT
TRBV19,TRBJ1-5,.,ASSSGVNQPQH
TRBV7-9,TRBJ2-1,TRBD2,ASSSSSGATYNEQF
TRBV19,TRBJ1-2,.,ASSARVNYGYT
TRBV14,TRBJ1-1,.,ASSFTTNTEAF
TRBV6-2/TRBV6-3,TRBJ2-3,.,ASSYSTEESTDTQY
TRBV6-6,TRBJ1-2,.,ASSGTGLVGYT
TRBV15,TRBJ1-1,TRBD1,ATSRSRGQGAAAF